This TCR beta chain emerged from a study of beta chain features in type 1 diabetes. The length of the CDR3 is 13 residues. The V gene lost 8 bases and the J gene lost 7 bases, with 15 bases spanning the gap. The V gene's germline CDR1 is MNHNS and CDR2 SASEGT. Sequencing targeted expressed TCRB transcripts, as all isolated RNA had been reverse transcribed. Here immunoSEQ multiplex PCR was the method, and the copy in TCRdb shows in-frame clones only, minus some. Among tens of thousands of clones listed, approximately 49% were seen once. This clone was observed a few times. V and J are TRBV6-1 and TRBJ2-1, with D possibly matching TRBD2 (5 bases). Input material: central memory CD4+ T cells from blood. The TCR sequence derives from a woman between 18 and 29 years old in good health. CDR3 coding DNA: TGTGCCAGCCGGGGTACACGGGTTAATGAGCAGTTCTTC. Residues: CASRGTRVNEQFF.